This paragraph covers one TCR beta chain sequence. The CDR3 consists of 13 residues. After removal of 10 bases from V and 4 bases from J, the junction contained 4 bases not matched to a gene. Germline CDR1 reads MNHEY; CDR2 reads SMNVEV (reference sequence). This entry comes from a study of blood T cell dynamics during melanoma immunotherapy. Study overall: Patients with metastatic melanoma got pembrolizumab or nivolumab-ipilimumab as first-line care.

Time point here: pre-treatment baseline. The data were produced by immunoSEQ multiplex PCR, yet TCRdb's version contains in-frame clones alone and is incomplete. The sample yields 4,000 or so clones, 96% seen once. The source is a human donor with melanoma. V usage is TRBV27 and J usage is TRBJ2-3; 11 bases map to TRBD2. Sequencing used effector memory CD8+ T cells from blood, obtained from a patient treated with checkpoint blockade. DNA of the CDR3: TGTGCCACCACTAGCGGGGGATCAGATACGCAGTATTTT. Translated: CATTSGGSDTQYF.